The clone carrying this TCR beta chain was recorded at least ten times. CDR1 and CDR2 (germline): SEHNR, FQNEAQ (reference sequence). V lost 2 bases and J 2 bases, leaving 6 bases between the germline ends. CDR3 length: 14 residues. The data belong to a study of control samples from healthy donors and cancer patients. Repertoires were generated with immunoSEQ multiplex PCR, while TCRdb's copy carries only in-frame clones and drops some. In the table there are 76,000 or so clones, 89% of which are singletons. The receptor's source is a woman in her forties or fifties with colorectal cancer. The chain recombines TRBV7-9 with TRBJ2-2; D gene ambiguous. The source material was PBMCs. The CDR3 reads CASSLNPNTGELFF. CDR3 in DNA: TGTGCCAGCAGCTTAAACCCTAACACCGGGGAGCTGTTTTTT.